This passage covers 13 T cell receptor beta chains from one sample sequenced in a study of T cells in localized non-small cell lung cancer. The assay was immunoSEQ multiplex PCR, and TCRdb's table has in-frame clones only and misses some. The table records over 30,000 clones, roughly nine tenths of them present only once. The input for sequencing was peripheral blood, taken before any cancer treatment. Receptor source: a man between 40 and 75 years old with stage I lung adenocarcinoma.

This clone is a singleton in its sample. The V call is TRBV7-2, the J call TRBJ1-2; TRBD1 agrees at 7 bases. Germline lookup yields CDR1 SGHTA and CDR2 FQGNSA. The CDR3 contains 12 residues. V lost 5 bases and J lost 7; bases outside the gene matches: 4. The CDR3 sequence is CASSPRQGGYTF. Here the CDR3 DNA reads TGTGCCAGCAGCCCGCGACAGGGTGGCTACACCTTC.

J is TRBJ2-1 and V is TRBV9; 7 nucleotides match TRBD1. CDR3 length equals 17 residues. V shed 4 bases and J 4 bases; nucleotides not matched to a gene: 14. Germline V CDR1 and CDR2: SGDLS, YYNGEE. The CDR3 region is CASSHGNRGQEYNEQFF. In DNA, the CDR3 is TGTGCCAGCAGCCACGGCAACAGGGGCCAAGAATACAATGAGCAGTTCTTC.

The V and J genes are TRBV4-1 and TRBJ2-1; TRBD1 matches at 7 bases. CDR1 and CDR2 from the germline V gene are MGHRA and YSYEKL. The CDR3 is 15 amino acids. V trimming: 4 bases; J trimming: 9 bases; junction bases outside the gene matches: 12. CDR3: CASSREGQQVGEQFF. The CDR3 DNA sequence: TGCGCCAGCAGCCGCGAGGGACAGCAAGTAGGTGAGCAGTTCTTC.

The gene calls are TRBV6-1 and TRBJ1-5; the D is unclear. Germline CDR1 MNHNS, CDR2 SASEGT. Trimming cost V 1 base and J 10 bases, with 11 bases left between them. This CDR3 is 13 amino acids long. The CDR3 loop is CASSEGVVYPQHF. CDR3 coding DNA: TGTGCCAGCAGTGAAGGGGTCGTCTATCCCCAGCATTTT.

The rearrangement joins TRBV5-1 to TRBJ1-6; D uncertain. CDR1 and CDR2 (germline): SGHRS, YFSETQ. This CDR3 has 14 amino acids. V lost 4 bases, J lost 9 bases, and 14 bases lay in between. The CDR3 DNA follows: TGCGCCAGCAGCATGGACGGTGGAATTTCACCCCTCCACTTT. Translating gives CASSMDGGISPLHF. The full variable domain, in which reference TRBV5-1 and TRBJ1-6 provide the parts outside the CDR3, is KAGVTQTPRYLIKTRGQQVTLSCSPISGHRSVSWYQQTPGQGLQFLFEYFSETQRNKGNFPGRFSGRQFSNSRSEMNVSTLELGDSALYLCASSMDGGISPLHFGNGTRLTVT.

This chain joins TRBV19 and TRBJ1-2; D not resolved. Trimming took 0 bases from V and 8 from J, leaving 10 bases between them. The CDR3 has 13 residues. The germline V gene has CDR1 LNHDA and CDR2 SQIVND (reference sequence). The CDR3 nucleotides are TGTGCCAGTAGTATAGATCGAGAGATGGGCTACACCTTC. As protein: CASSIDREMGYTF. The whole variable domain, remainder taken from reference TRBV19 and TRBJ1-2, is DGGITQSPKYLFRKEGQNVTLSCEQNLNHDAMYWYRQDPGQGLRLIYYSQIVNDFQKGDIAEGYSVSREKKESFPLTVTSAQKNPTAFYLCASSIDREMGYTFGSGTRLTVV.

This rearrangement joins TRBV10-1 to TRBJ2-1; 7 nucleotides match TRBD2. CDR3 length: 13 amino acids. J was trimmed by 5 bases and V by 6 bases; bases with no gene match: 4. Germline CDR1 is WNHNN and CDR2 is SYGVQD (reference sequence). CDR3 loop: CASSSGIDNEQFF. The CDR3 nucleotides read TGCGCCAGCAGCAGCGGGATTGACAATGAGCAGTTCTTC.

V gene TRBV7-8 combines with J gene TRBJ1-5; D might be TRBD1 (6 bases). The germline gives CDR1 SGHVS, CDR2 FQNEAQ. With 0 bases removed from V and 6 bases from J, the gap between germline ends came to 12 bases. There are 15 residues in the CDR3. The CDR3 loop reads CASSLARGAGQPQHF. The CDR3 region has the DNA TGTGCCAGCAGCTTAGCTCGGGGGGCCGGTCAGCCCCAGCATTTT.

The CDR3 bases are TGTGCCAGCAGCCCGCCCGGAGAGACCCAGTACTTC. Residues: CASSPPGETQYF. The V gene is TRBV7-2, the J gene TRBJ2-5; D is unclear. This CDR3 is built from 12 residues. Per the germline V gene, CDR1 is SGHTA and CDR2 is FQGNSA. Trimming left V 5 bases short and J 4 bases short, with 8 bases between.

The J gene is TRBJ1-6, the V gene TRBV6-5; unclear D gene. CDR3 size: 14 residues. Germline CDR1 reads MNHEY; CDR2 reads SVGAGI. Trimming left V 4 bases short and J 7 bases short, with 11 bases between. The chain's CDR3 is CASSSLGANSPLHF. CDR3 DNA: TGTGCCAGCAGTTCTCTGGGTGCGAATTCACCCCTCCACTTT.

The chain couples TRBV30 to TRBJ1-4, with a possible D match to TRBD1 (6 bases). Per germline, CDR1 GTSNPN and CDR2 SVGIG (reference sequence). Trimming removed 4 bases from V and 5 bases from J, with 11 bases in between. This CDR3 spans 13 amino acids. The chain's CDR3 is CAWNRQENEKLFF. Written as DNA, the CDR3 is TGTGCCTGGAACCGACAGGAGAATGAAAAACTGTTTTTT.

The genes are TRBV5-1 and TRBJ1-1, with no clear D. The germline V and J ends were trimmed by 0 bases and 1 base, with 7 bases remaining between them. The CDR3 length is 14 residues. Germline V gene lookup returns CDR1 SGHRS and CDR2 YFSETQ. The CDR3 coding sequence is TGCGCCAGCAGCTTGGGTGCCCAGAACACTGAAGCTTTCTTT. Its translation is CASSLGAQNTEAFF.

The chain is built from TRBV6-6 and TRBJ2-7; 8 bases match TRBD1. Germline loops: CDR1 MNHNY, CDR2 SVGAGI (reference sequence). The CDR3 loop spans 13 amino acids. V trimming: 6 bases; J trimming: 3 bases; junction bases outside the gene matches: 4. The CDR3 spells CASRRTGFYEQYF. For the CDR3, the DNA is TGTGCCAGCAGAAGGACAGGGTTCTACGAGCAGTACTTC.